Listed here are 9 T cell receptor beta chains from one sample, sequenced in a study of cytomegalovirus exposure and HLA in healthy donors. The PCR contained 60 Vbeta and 13 Jbeta primers. Sequenced by immunoSEQ multiplex PCR; TCRdb stores in-frame clones only, minus some. The table shows some 140,000 clones, with roughly 80% occurring only once. Sequencing was done on a sample of PBMCs. All receptors come from a young man in good health and CMV-seronegative.

Only one count was recorded for this clone. This rearrangement joins TRBV5-4 to TRBJ1-1; D is perhaps TRBD1 (5 bases). Germline V gene sequence: CDR1 SGHNT, CDR2 YYREEE (reference sequence). This CDR3 has 17 residues. V was cut by 1 base and J by 1 base, with 17 bases left in between. The CDR3 DNA reads TGTGCCAGCAGCTTGCGGTTCAGGGACGGGAGGAACACTGAAGCTTTCTTT. Its translation: CASSLRFRDGRNTEAFF.

The CDR3 DNA is TGTGCCAGCAGCTTGGACCCAGGGCTCTACGAGCAGTACTTC. The encoded protein is CASSLDPGLYEQYF. V is TRBV5-4 and J is TRBJ2-5; the D gene is possibly TRBD1 (5 bases). With the DNA end fitting TRBJ2-7 better, the J assignment may be wrong. Germline CDR1 reads SGHNT; CDR2 reads YYREEE (reference sequence). This CDR3 is 14 amino acids long.

This chain links TRBV6-5 with TRBJ2-1; 7 positions agree with TRBD2. The CDR3 sequence is 13 residues long. CDR1 is MNHEY, CDR2 SVGAGI, per germline. With V trimmed by 1 base and J by 14 bases, 8 bases remained unmatched. The CDR3 DNA reads TGTGCCAGCAGTTACTGGAGGGAGGGCCGTAAGTTCTTC. Amino acid sequence: CASSYWREGRKFF.

The J gene is TRBJ2-2, the V gene TRBV11-2, with D uncertain. From germline, CDR1 is SGHAT and CDR2 FQNNGV. The CDR3 has 13 residues. V dropped 5 bases and J dropped 4 bases, with 8 bases sitting between them. DNA of the CDR3: TGTGCCAGCAGCGCTCTAGTCACCGGGGAGCTGTTTTTT. Amino acid sequence: CASSALVTGELFF.

This clone was counted a few times. V and J are TRBV5-1 and TRBJ2-3, with D possibly TRBD2 on 5 matching bases. The CDR3 is 17 amino acids. Trimming removed 0 bases at V and 4 bases at J, with 18 bases between. The V gene's germline CDR1 is SGHRS and CDR2 YFSETQ. CDR3 in amino acids: CASSLVTLLGKSDTQYF. The CDR3 DNA is TGCGCCAGCAGCTTGGTTACGTTACTAGGGAAGTCAGATACGCAGTATTTT.

This rearrangement joins TRBV7-9 to TRBJ2-6; possibly TRBD2 for D (7 bases). The CDR3 is made up of 14 amino acids. CDR1 and CDR2 from the germline V gene are SEHNR and FQNEAQ (reference sequence). The V and J ends lost 8 bases and 5 bases respectively, with 13 bases between them. The CDR3 DNA follows: TGTGCCAGCGGGGGGGGCCCATGGGCCAACGTCCTGACTTTC. Its translation: CASGGGPWANVLTF.

The J gene is TRBJ1-1, the V gene TRBV19; the D gene is possibly TRBD1 (5 bases). The CDR3 consists of 13 residues. Trimming stripped 11 bases from V and 0 bases from J, with 13 bases between. Germline V gene lookup returns CDR1 LNHDA and CDR2 SQIVND (reference sequence). DNA for the CDR3: TGTGCCTGCTCACAGGTGATGAACACTGAAGCTTTCTTT. It yields the protein CACSQVMNTEAFF.

This clone has a single count. J is TRBJ1-4 and V is TRBV13; TRBD1 might be the D (5 bases). The CDR3 extends over 18 amino acids. Germline V CDR1 and CDR2: PRHDT, FYEKMQ (reference sequence). Trimming removed 5 bases at V and 0 bases at J, with 19 bases between. The DNA of the CDR3 is TGTGCCAGCAGCGTAGCGGGACTCTTGTCCGCAACTAATGAAAAACTGTTTTTT. Protein product: CASSVAGLLSATNEKLFF.

The chain carries TRBV6-1 and TRBJ2-2; possible D gene TRBD2, 7 bases. CDR3 length: 20 residues. The V end was cut by 2 bases, the J end by 6 bases, with 28 bases between. Germline lookup yields CDR1 MNHNS and CDR2 SASEGT. CDR3 sequence reads: CASSETAGTTTSRGAGELFF. DNA of the CDR3: TGTGCCAGCAGTGAAACCGCCGGGACTACAACTTCGAGGGGGGCCGGGGAGCTGTTTTTT.